Below, 28 T cell receptor beta chains from the same sample are listed, as sequenced in a study of T cells in narcolepsy. TCRdb's table, derived via immunoSEQ multiplex PCR, lists solely in-frame clones and lacks some. The sample has some 30,000 clones, over 75% seen once. The source material was CD45RA- memory CD4+ T cells from PBMCs. The receptors stem from a human donor with narcolepsy.

The chain is built from TRBV6-1 and TRBJ1-2; D gene uncertain. CDR1 is MNHNS and CDR2 is SASEGT in the germline V gene. The CDR3 extends over 14 amino acids. Deletions cut 7 bases from V and 1 base from J, with 13 bases between. The CDR3 reads CASKPPDINYGYTF. The DNA for the CDR3 is TGTGCCAGCAAACCGCCCGACATTAACTATGGCTACACCTTC.

The J gene is TRBJ1-3, the V gene TRBV6-5; D ambiguous. The V and J ends lost 4 bases and 0 bases respectively, with 7 bases between them. The CDR3 sequence is 14 residues long. The germline gives CDR1 MNHEY, CDR2 SVGAGI. CDR3 protein: CASSSGSSGNTIYF. The CDR3 bases are TGTGCCAGCAGTTCGGGGTCCTCTGGAAACACCATATATTTT.

The V and J genes are TRBV6-6 and TRBJ1-1; D is possibly TRBD1 (6 bases). Trimming took 8 bases from V and 4 from J, leaving 14 bases between them. The length of the CDR3 is 13 residues. Germline assignment: CDR1 MNHNY and CDR2 SVGAGI (reference sequence). In nucleotides, the CDR3 is TGTGCCAGCTTTTGGGGGGCGGGCACTGAAGCTTTCTTT. This encodes CASFWGAGTEAFF.

The chain links TRBV2 to TRBJ2-5, with TRBD1 identical over 9 bases. Gene TRBJ2-7 matches the end of the DNA better, so the J call may be wrong. This CDR3 spans 14 amino acids. Germline CDR1 SNHLY, CDR2 FYNNEI. CDR3 in DNA: TGTGCCAGCAGTGAAGCCTGGACAGGGGACGAGCAGTACTTC. Translated: CASSEAWTGDEQYF.

V usage is TRBV4-2 and J usage is TRBJ2-3; 9 nucleotides agree with TRBD2. V trimming: 0 bases; J trimming: 1 base; junction bases outside the gene matches: 5. The CDR3 is 17 residues long. Per germline, CDR1 LGHNA and CDR2 YNFKEQ. The CDR3 coding sequence is TGTGCCAGCAGCCAAGATCGAGCGGGGGGCCGCACAGATACGCAGTATTTT. Protein product: CASSQDRAGGRTDTQYF.

A few counts support this clone. The chain combines TRBV6-5 with TRBJ1-3, with D maybe TRBD1 (5 bases). The V end lost 6 bases, the J end lost 4 bases, and 13 bases lay between the germline ends. CDR1 and CDR2 from the germline V gene are MNHEY and SVGAGI. The CDR3 has 14 residues. The CDR3 loop is CASSLGTSGNTIYF. The CDR3 nucleotides read TGTGCCAGCAGCCTTGGGACGTCGGGAAACACCATATATTTT.

The gene calls are TRBV4-2 and TRBJ1-2; D remains ambiguous. V was pared by 0 bases and J by 4 bases, with 9 bases between. Germline V gene sequence: CDR1 LGHNA, CDR2 YNFKEQ. CDR3 length: 14 amino acids. The CDR3 DNA reads as TGTGCCAGCAGCCAAGAAGTTTGGGTCTATGGCTACACCTTC. Its translation: CASSQEVWVYGYTF.

The chain joins TRBV30 to TRBJ2-5, with TRBD2 matching 12 bases. The assigned J gene may be wrong: the sequence end matches TRBJ2-7 better. This CDR3 is 16 amino acids long. Germline V lookup: CDR1 GTSNPN, CDR2 SVGIG (reference sequence). CDR3 loop: CAWSRTSGIGPYEQYF. DNA of the CDR3: TGTGCCTGGAGTAGGACTAGCGGGATAGGACCCTACGAGCAGTACTTC.

The V and J genes are TRBV12-5 and TRBJ1-1, with 10 positions matching TRBD1. After removal of 0 bases from V and 5 bases from J, the junction contained 9 bases not matched to a gene. There are 17 residues in the CDR3. Germline CDR1 is LGHNT and CDR2 is FRNRAP. The CDR3 loop is CASGLVGTGVGKTEAFF. DNA of the CDR3: TGTGCTAGTGGTTTGGTAGGGACAGGGGTTGGGAAAACTGAAGCTTTCTTT.

CDR3 amino acids: CASSINPGNQPQHF. The CDR3 nucleotides are TGTGCCAGTAGTATCAACCCGGGCAATCAGCCCCAGCATTTT. The genes are TRBV19 and TRBJ1-5; no firm D call. Germline CDR1 reads LNHDA; CDR2 reads SQIVND (reference sequence). The CDR3 loop spans 14 amino acids. The V and J ends lost 3 bases and 2 bases respectively, with 8 bases between them.

The chain combines TRBV19 with TRBJ1-1; D perhaps matches TRBD1 (6 bases). Trimming took 7 bases from V and 2 from J, leaving 17 bases between them. Looked up from germline, CDR1 is LNHDA and CDR2 is SQIVND (reference sequence). The CDR3 is made up of 15 amino acids. The CDR3 region has the DNA TGTGCCAGTACCCAATACCCAGGGGCCAACACTGAAGCTTTCTTT. Its protein is CASTQYPGANTEAFF.

This chain joins TRBV6-1 and TRBJ1-1; TRBD1 aligns across 8 bases. The CDR3 contains 14 residues. The ends lost 4 bases at V and 5 bases at J; junction bases unmatched: 6. CDR1 MNHNS and CDR2 SASEGT come from the germline V gene. The CDR3 DNA follows: TGTGCCAGCAGTGTGGACAGGGTAGGAACTGAAGCTTTCTTT. Its protein product is CASSVDRVGTEAFF.

J is TRBJ1-4 and V is TRBV18; D is undetermined. CDR1 is KGHSH, CDR2 LQKENI, per germline. The V end was cut by 1 base, the J end by 7 bases, with 4 bases between. The CDR3 runs 12 residues. CDR3 protein: CASSPLSEKLFF. CDR3 bases: TGTGCCAGCTCACCACTGAGTGAAAAACTGTTTTTT.

This sequence joins TRBV7-8 and TRBJ2-4; TRBD1 is a possible D gene (8 bases). The CDR3 has 14 residues. Between the trimmed V and J ends, which lost 2 bases and 12 bases, there was a span of 17 bases. Germline V gene sequence: CDR1 SGHVS, CDR2 FQNEAQ. The CDR3 protein is CASSLLDRGGNQYF. CDR3 bases: TGTGCCAGCAGCTTATTAGACAGGGGAGGGAATCAGTACTTC.

In DNA, the CDR3 is TGTGCCAGCAGCTTAGGGGGGGCCAACAATGAGCAGTTCTTC. It encodes CASSLGGANNEQFF. The chain joins TRBV7-9 to TRBJ2-1; D could derive from TRBD1 or TRBD2 (6 bases each). The CDR3 totals 14 residues. Germline CDR1 and CDR2: SEHNR and FQNEAQ (reference sequence). The V and J ends lost 1 base and 5 bases respectively, with 9 bases between them. The variable domain in full, with the rest retrieved from reference TRBV7-9 and TRBJ2-1, is DTGVSQNPRHKITKRGQNVTFRCDPISEHNRLYWYRQTLGQGPEFLTYFQNEAQLEKSRLLSDRFSAERPKGSFSTLEIQRTEQGDSAMYLCASSLGGANNEQFFGPGTRLTVL.

The chain joins TRBV11-2 to TRBJ2-7, with TRBD1 matching 7 bases. The CDR3 contains 14 residues. Per germline, CDR1 SGHAT and CDR2 FQNNGV. The J segment lost 6 bases and the V segment lost 5 bases, leaving 10 bases of the junction unmatched. The CDR3 DNA reads TGTGCCAGCAGCAAACCGGGACAGAGGGCCGAGCAGTACTTC. Amino acids: CASSKPGQRAEQYF.

This chain links TRBV27 with TRBJ1-1; the match to TRBD1 covers 10 bases. The germline CDR1 and CDR2 sequences are MNHEY and SMNVEV (reference sequence). This CDR3 is 14 amino acids long. The V and J ends lost 5 bases and 5 bases, in that order; junction bases with no gene match: 5. The CDR3 nucleotides are TGTGCCAGCAGTCCTTGGACAGGGGGGACTGAAGCTTTCTTT. This encodes CASSPWTGGTEAFF.

This sequence joins TRBV6-4 and TRBJ1-5; D unresolved. Germline CDR1 is MRHNA and CDR2 is SNTAGT. This CDR3 region has 13 residues. Trimming removed 2 bases at V and 6 bases at J, with 8 bases between. Here the CDR3 DNA reads TGTGCCAGCAGTGACCAAGCGGGTCAGCCCCAGCATTTT. Its protein is CASSDQAGQPQHF.

This sequence joins TRBV27 and TRBJ2-7; weak D call: TRBD2 (6 bases). This CDR3 has 14 amino acids. Germline CDR1 reads MNHEY; CDR2 reads SMNVEV (reference sequence). V gave up 7 bases and J gave up 2 bases, with 15 bases separating them. The CDR3 loop is CASTAGRRPYEQYF. The CDR3 DNA sequence: TGTGCCAGCACCGCGGGGCGCAGACCCTACGAGCAGTACTTC.

The genes are TRBV19 and TRBJ2-1; D may be TRBD1 (7 bases). The CDR3 is 14 residues long. V lost 10 bases and J lost 1, with 14 bases in between. Germline V CDR1 and CDR2: LNHDA, SQIVND (reference sequence). In DNA form, the CDR3 reads TGTGCCACCGCCAGGGGGGCATCCTACAATGAGCAGTTCTTC. Its translation: CATARGASYNEQFF. Full variable domain (remainder filled in from reference TRBV19 and TRBJ2-1): DGGITQSPKYLFRKEGQNVTLSCEQNLNHDAMYWYRQDPGQGLRLIYYSQIVNDFQKGDIAEGYSVSREKKESFPLTVTSAQKNPTAFYLCATARGASYNEQFFGPGTRLTVL.

The chain joins TRBV2 to TRBJ1-1; the D is unclear. The germline CDR1 and CDR2 sequences are SNHLY and FYNNEI. Trimming took off 5 bases at V and 2 bases at J, with 6 bases between the two ends. CDR3 length: 12 amino acids. CDR3 in DNA: TGTGCCAGCAGTCGGAGTAACACTGAAGCTTTCTTT. Protein sequence: CASSRSNTEAFF.

This chain connects TRBV30 to TRBJ2-2; unclear D gene. The V end was cut by 5 bases, the J end by 1 base, with 17 bases between. Germline CDR1 and CDR2: GTSNPN and SVGIG (reference sequence). This CDR3 region has 16 residues. The CDR3 DNA is TGTGCCTGGGCCGCCGAGCTGACAAGGAACACCGGGGAGCTGTTTTTT. Its protein is CAWAAELTRNTGELFF.

The chain employs TRBV10-3 and TRBJ1-2; the D gene is possibly TRBD1 (6 bases). V shed 2 bases and J shed 8 bases, with 15 bases lying between them. The CDR3 loop spans 14 amino acids. Looked up from germline, CDR1 is ENHRY and CDR2 is SYGVKD. CDR3 residues: CAISETQGMRGYTF. The CDR3 coding sequence is TGTGCCATCAGTGAGACACAGGGAATGAGAGGCTACACCTTC.

The chain carries TRBV7-9 and TRBJ2-5; tentatively, D is TRBD2 (5 bases). In germline, CDR1 is SEHNR, CDR2 FQNEAQ (reference sequence). V was trimmed by 3 bases and J by 0 bases, leaving 8 bases between them. The length of the CDR3 is 14 residues. CDR3: CASSFERNQETQYF. In DNA form, the CDR3 reads TGTGCCAGCAGCTTTGAGCGGAACCAAGAGACCCAGTACTTC.

This chain links TRBV2 with TRBJ2-4; the match to TRBD1 covers 10 bases. The trim removed 5 bases at V and 0 bases at J, leaving 4 bases unmatched. Germline V gives CDR1 SNHLY, CDR2 FYNNEI. This CDR3 contains 16 residues. CDR3 DNA: TGTGCCAGCAGTATGACAGGGGGCGCAGCCAAAAACATTCAGTACTTC. Its translation is CASSMTGGAAKNIQYF.

V is TRBV5-4 and J is TRBJ1-2; D uncertain. V shed 4 bases and J shed 2 bases, with 21 bases lying between them. This CDR3 is 17 amino acids long. The germline V gene encodes CDR1 SGHNT and CDR2 YYREEE (reference sequence). This CDR3 is CASSRTAAKGGNYGYTF. For the CDR3, the DNA is TGTGCCAGCAGCCGAACAGCGGCGAAGGGCGGAAACTATGGCTACACCTTC.

The CDR3 sequence: CAWSPRVLMNTEAFF. In DNA, the CDR3 is TGTGCCTGGAGTCCGAGGGTGTTGATGAACACTGAAGCTTTCTTT. This chain connects TRBV30 to TRBJ1-1; D is unclear. This CDR3 is built from 15 residues. Germline values: CDR1 GTSNPN, CDR2 SVGIG (reference sequence). V dropped 2 bases and J dropped 0 bases, with 13 bases sitting between them.

The rearrangement links TRBV5-1 to TRBJ2-1; the match to TRBD2 covers 7 bases. The CDR3 runs 17 residues. Germline CDR1 reads SGHRS; CDR2 reads YFSETQ. With V trimmed by 4 bases and J by 3 bases, 13 bases remained unmatched. For the CDR3, the DNA is TGCGCCAGCAGCACGGGAGGCGGGGCCCAACACTACAATGAGCAGTTCTTC. It translates to CASSTGGGAQHYNEQFF.